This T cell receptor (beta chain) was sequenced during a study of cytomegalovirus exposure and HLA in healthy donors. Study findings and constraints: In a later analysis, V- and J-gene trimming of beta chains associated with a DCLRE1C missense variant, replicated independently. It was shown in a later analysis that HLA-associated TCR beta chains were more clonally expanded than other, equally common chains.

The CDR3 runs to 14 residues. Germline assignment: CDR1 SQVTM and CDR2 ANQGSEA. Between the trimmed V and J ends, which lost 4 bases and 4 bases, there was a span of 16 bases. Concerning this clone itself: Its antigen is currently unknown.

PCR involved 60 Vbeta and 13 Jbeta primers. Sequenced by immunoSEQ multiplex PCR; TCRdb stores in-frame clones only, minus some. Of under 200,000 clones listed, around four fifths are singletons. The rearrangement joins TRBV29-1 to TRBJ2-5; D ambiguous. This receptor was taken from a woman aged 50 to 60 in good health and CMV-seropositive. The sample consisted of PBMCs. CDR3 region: CSVVLVMVVETQYF. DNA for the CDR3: TGCAGCGTTGTGCTAGTGATGGTCGTAGAGACCCAGTACTTC.